This T cell receptor (beta chain) comes out of a study of cytotoxic CD8 clonotypes in ibrutinib-treated CLL. At the level of the study: Some 25 partial and 2 complete responses; at median roughly 6 years, roughly 15 remitted, about twelve progressed.

This table comes from immunoSEQ multiplex PCR, and its TCRdb copy is limited to in-frame clones, with some not included. This sample has around 130,000 clones; 80% to 85% occur once, and the top ten carry 3.3%. The CDR3 consists of 17 residues. Germline loops: CDR1 SGHTA, CDR2 FQGNSA. V gave up 5 bases and J gave up 5 bases; unmatched junction bases: 8. Source: PBMCs, taken after 24 months of ibrutinib treatment. The genes are TRBV7-2 and TRBJ1-6; 11 nucleotides match TRBD1. The sequence was collected from a human donor with chronic lymphocytic leukemia. This chain's CDR3 is CASSRDGQGANNSPLHF. The CDR3 coding sequence is TGTGCCAGCAGCCGCGACGGACAGGGGGCGAATAATTCACCCCTCCACTTT. Combining the CDR3 with reference TRBV7-2 and TRBJ1-6 gives the whole variable domain GAGVSQSPSNKVTEKGKDVELRCDPISGHTALYWYRQSLGQGLEFLIYFQGNSAPDKSGLPSDRFSAERTGGSVSTLTIQRTQQEDSAVYLCASSRDGQGANNSPLHFGNGTRLTVT.